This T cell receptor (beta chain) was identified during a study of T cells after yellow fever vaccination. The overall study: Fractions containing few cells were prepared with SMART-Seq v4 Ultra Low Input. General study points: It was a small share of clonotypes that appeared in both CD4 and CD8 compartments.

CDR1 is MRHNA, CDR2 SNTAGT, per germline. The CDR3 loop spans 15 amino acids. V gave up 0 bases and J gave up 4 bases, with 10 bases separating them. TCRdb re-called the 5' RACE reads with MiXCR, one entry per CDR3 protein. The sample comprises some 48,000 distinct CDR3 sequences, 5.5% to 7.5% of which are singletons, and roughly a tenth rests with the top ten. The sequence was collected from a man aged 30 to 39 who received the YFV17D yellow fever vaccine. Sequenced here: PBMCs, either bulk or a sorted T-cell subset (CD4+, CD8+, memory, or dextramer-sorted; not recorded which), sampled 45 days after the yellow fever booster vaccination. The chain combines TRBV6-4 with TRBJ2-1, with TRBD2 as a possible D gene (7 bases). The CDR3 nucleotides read TGTGCCAGCAGTGACTCAAGCGGGACATACAATGAGCAGTTCTTC. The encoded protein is CASSDSSGTYNEQFF.